This is a list of T cell receptor beta chains from one sample in a study of T-cell memory formation after mild COVID-19. One entry per CDR3 protein results from TCRdb running MiXCR on the 5' RACE reads. The sample yields over 450,000 distinct CDR3 sequences, roughly 20% seen once. Sequencing was performed on PBMCs or a T cell subset sorted from them (not recorded which). The receptors derive from an adult woman who had mild COVID-19 (a few samples of this study predate the infection). Cell type and time point are not known. The CDR3 runs from the conserved cysteine through the conserved F or W. Each record gives: J gene, V gene, CDR3 protein.

j_gene: TRBJ2-7; v_gene: TRBV7-9; CDR3aa: CASSWPTSGTTFPYEQYF
j_gene: TRBJ1-1; v_gene: TRBV6-2/TRBV6-3; CDR3aa: CASSWTTGMDTEAFF
j_gene: TRBJ1-5; v_gene: TRBV7-2; CDR3aa: CASSLDSSRNQPQHF
j_gene: TRBJ2-7; v_gene: TRBV29-1; CDR3aa: CSVAQDPFYEQYF
j_gene: TRBJ1-2; v_gene: TRBV12-3/TRBV12-4; CDR3aa: CASSYGAGEVYGYTF
j_gene: TRBJ2-1; v_gene: TRBV5-1; CDR3aa: CASSSLSLSGATYNEQFF
j_gene: TRBJ1-1; v_gene: TRBV19; CDR3aa: CASSTGTGYRNTEAFF
j_gene: TRBJ2-1; v_gene: TRBV29-1; CDR3aa: CSVGEGALYNEQFF
j_gene: TRBJ2-7; v_gene: TRBV20-1; CDR3aa: CSARNQAGAYEQYF
j_gene: TRBJ1-2; v_gene: TRBV27; CDR3aa: CASSLSPGGGGGYTF
j_gene: TRBJ1-1; v_gene: TRBV7-3; CDR3aa: CASSVRQGDTEAFF
j_gene: TRBJ2-1; v_gene: TRBV7-6; CDR3aa: CASSLRDTYNEQFF
j_gene: TRBJ2-7; v_gene: TRBV3-1; CDR3aa: CASSHRQGWSLHEQYF
j_gene: TRBJ2-1; v_gene: TRBV7-9; CDR3aa: CASSLVSGRAGNEQFF
j_gene: TRBJ2-1; v_gene: TRBV3-1; CDR3aa: CASSQAPLADEQFF
j_gene: TRBJ1-2; v_gene: TRBV25-1; CDR3aa: CASSELGPLRGLYGYTF
j_gene: TRBJ2-7; v_gene: TRBV11-1; CDR3aa: CASSPGGTSGYEQYF
j_gene: TRBJ2-5; v_gene: TRBV5-1; CDR3aa: CASGHHGTAAQETQYF
j_gene: TRBJ2-5; v_gene: TRBV24-1; CDR3aa: CATSGTRAGEETQYF
j_gene: TRBJ1-2; v_gene: TRBV3-1; CDR3aa: CASSLQTGAYGYTF
j_gene: TRBJ2-7; v_gene: TRBV19; CDR3aa: CASSMYGASYEQYF
j_gene: TRBJ2-1; v_gene: TRBV20-1; CDR3aa: CSAITSRVPLGSYNEQFF
j_gene: TRBJ2-5; v_gene: TRBV7-9; CDR3aa: CASSSLGGNGETQYF
j_gene: TRBJ1-2; v_gene: TRBV12-3/TRBV12-4; CDR3aa: CASSLSGTARYGYTF
j_gene: TRBJ2-7; v_gene: TRBV30; CDR3aa: CAWSVRSYEQYF
j_gene: TRBJ2-7; v_gene: TRBV24-1; CDR3aa: CATSEGQASYEQYF
j_gene: TRBJ1-4; v_gene: TRBV10-3; CDR3aa: CAISAGGSNEKLFF
j_gene: TRBJ2-3; v_gene: TRBV20-1; CDR3aa: CSAISGGAGDTQYF
j_gene: TRBJ2-7; v_gene: TRBV9; CDR3aa: CASSVDETSSYEQYF
j_gene: TRBJ1-1; v_gene: TRBV2; CDR3aa: CASSEGGKPFF
j_gene: TRBJ1-1; v_gene: TRBV6-2/TRBV6-3; CDR3aa: CASVRTGVNTEAFF
j_gene: TRBJ1-2; v_gene: TRBV5-1; CDR3aa: CASSSAGVRGYTF
j_gene: TRBJ1-2; v_gene: TRBV5-1; CDR3aa: CASSEGQGAYGYTF
j_gene: TRBJ2-7; v_gene: TRBV5-1; CDR3aa: CASRDRQGTFYEQYF
j_gene: TRBJ2-1; v_gene: TRBV7-3; CDR3aa: CASSLIGAPSSYNEQFF
j_gene: TRBJ2-6; v_gene: TRBV15; CDR3aa: CATSRTGDNVLTF
j_gene: TRBJ1-5; v_gene: TRBV4-1; CDR3aa: CASSRTPEQPQHF
j_gene: TRBJ1-5; v_gene: TRBV4-3; CDR3aa: CASSQDPTGQGNQPQHF
j_gene: TRBJ2-1; v_gene: TRBV11-2; CDR3aa: CASSPKRAYNEQFF
j_gene: TRBJ2-2; v_gene: TRBV6-5; CDR3aa: CASSRGEAEREVATGELFF
j_gene: TRBJ1-2; v_gene: TRBV6-6; CDR3aa: CASSPLPVPANYGYTF
j_gene: TRBJ2-2; v_gene: TRBV7-9; CDR3aa: CASEAGELFF
j_gene: TRBJ2-1; v_gene: TRBV25-1; CDR3aa: CASSERRGLAFDEQFF
j_gene: TRBJ2-7; v_gene: TRBV12-3/TRBV12-4; CDR3aa: CASSFNGRAPQAEQYF
j_gene: TRBJ2-1; v_gene: TRBV20-1; CDR3aa: CSARTLSLKTRRRIGGNEQFF
j_gene: TRBJ2-7; v_gene: TRBV20-1; CDR3aa: CSAGGTSGRPPYEQYF